One and the same sample provided the 10 T cell receptor beta chains below, sequenced in a study of shared clonotypes between healthy human individuals. Repertoires were generated with immunoSEQ multiplex PCR, while TCRdb's copy carries only in-frame clones and drops some. The sample has about 1.5 million clones, about 98% seen once. Sequenced sample: naive CD4+ T cells sorted from blood. Subset noted: CD45RA+ positively selected. All receptors come from a man younger than 40 in good health.

This sequence joins TRBV5-1 and TRBJ2-5, with 9 bases aligning to TRBD2. The germline V gene has CDR1 SGHRS and CDR2 YFSETQ. Unmatched junction bases numbered 3, after V lost 4 bases and J lost 5 bases. There are 13 residues in the CDR3. This chain's CDR3 is CASSVAGEETQYF. The CDR3 DNA sequence: TGCGCCAGCAGCGTAGCGGGAGAGGAGACCCAGTACTTC.

V gene TRBV11-2 combines with J gene TRBJ2-7, with D hard to call. The ends were cut back, 5 bases at V and 0 bases at J, with 11 bases in the middle. The CDR3 is 14 residues long. CDR1 is SGHAT and CDR2 is FQNNGV in the germline V gene. The CDR3 nucleotides are TGTGCCAGCAGCCCTACCAGTAGCTCCTACGAGCAGTACTTC. Its translation: CASSPTSSSYEQYF. The entire variable domain, with the rest obtained from reference TRBV11-2 and TRBJ2-7, is as follows: EAGVAQSPRYKIIEKRQSVAFWCNPISGHATLYWYQQILGQGPKLLIQFQNNGVVDDSQLPKDRFSAERLKGVDSTLKIQPAKLEDSAVYLCASSPTSSSYEQYFGPGTRLTVT.

The J gene is TRBJ2-1, the V gene TRBV7-9; a possible D gene is TRBD1 (6 bases). This CDR3 is 16 amino acids long. V shed 5 bases and J shed 8 bases, with 22 bases lying between them. The V gene's germline CDR1 is SEHNR and CDR2 FQNEAQ (reference sequence). Here the CDR3 DNA reads TGTGCCAGCAGCCAGGCTCGACAGGCCGATTGGGATGAGCAGTTCTTC. Protein: CASSQARQADWDEQFF.

V usage is TRBV7-2 and J usage is TRBJ2-5; D gene ambiguous. Trimming shortened V by 1 base and J by 2 bases, and 5 bases separated the two germline ends. In germline, CDR1 is SGHTA, CDR2 FQGNSA. This CDR3 contains 13 residues. The CDR3 reads CASSLDWQETQYF. CDR3 nucleotides: TGTGCCAGCAGCTTAGATTGGCAAGAGACCCAGTACTTC.

This chain connects TRBV20-1 to TRBJ1-1; D is undetermined. Trimming stripped 0 bases from V and 8 bases from J, with 7 bases between. The CDR3 covers 11 residues. The germline V gene has CDR1 DFQATT and CDR2 SNEGSKA (reference sequence). CDR3 in amino acids: CSARDSKEAFF. Here the CDR3 DNA reads TGCAGTGCTAGAGATAGTAAAGAAGCTTTCTTT.

The chain combines TRBV18 with TRBJ2-1; D gene unclear. Germline V gene sequence: CDR1 KGHSH, CDR2 LQKENI. This CDR3 comprises 15 residues. Trimming pared 2 bases from V and 8 bases from J, leaving 16 bases between. DNA for the CDR3: TGTGCCAGCTCACCAAACAGCCCCAAGGGCTATGAGCAGTTCTTC. This translates into CASSPNSPKGYEQFF.

This chain joins TRBV5-1 and TRBJ2-1; a weak D match, TRBD2 (6 bases). From germline, CDR1 is SGHRS and CDR2 YFSETQ. The CDR3 loop spans 17 amino acids. Trimming shortened V by 6 bases and J by 5 bases, and 24 bases separated the two germline ends. CDR3 coding DNA: TGCGCCAGCAACGGGGATCAACTAGCCCGGCCGCACAATGAGCAGTTCTTC. It specifies CASNGDQLARPHNEQFF.

The V gene is TRBV28, the J gene TRBJ2-7; weak D call: TRBD1 (5 bases). This CDR3 spans 18 amino acids. Per the germline V gene, CDR1 is MDHEN and CDR2 is SYDVKM. V gave up 3 bases and J gave up 2 bases, with 23 bases separating them. CDR3 bases: TGTGCCAGCAGTTTCACCATCTCGCCCGTGGACACTACCTACGAGCAGTACTTC. This encodes CASSFTISPVDTTYEQYF.

V and J are TRBV7-9 and TRBJ2-5; 8 bases agree with TRBD2. The CDR3 is 16 amino acids. Germline V gene sequence: CDR1 SEHNR, CDR2 FQNEAQ (reference sequence). Trimming at V came to 1 base and at J to 4 bases, leaving 8 bases not matched to a gene. The CDR3 is CASSLGPGLGGETQYF. The CDR3 nucleotides read TGTGCCAGCAGCTTAGGACCGGGACTAGGGGGAGAGACCCAGTACTTC.

J is TRBJ1-5 and V is TRBV6-5; no definite D call. This CDR3 spans 15 amino acids. Germline V lookup: CDR1 MNHEY, CDR2 SVGAGI. V dropped 3 bases and J dropped 1 base, with 10 bases sitting between them. Written as DNA, the CDR3 is TGTGCCAGCAGTTATCGGGTTGGGAGCAATCAGCCCCAGCATTTT. It encodes CASSYRVGSNQPQHF.